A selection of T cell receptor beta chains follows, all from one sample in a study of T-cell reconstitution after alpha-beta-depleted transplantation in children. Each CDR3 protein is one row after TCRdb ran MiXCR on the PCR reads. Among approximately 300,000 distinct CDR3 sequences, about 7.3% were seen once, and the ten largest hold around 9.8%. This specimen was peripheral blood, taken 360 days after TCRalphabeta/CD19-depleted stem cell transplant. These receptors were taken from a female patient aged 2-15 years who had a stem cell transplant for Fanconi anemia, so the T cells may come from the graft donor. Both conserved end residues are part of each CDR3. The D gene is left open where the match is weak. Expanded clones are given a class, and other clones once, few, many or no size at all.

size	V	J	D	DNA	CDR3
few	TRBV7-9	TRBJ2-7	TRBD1	TGTGCCAGCAGCTTGTGGGACAGGGGTTACGAGCAGTACTTC	CASSLWDRGYEQYF
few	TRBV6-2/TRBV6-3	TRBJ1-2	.	TGTGCCAGCAGTTACTACCGCTATGGCTACACCTTC	CASSYYRYGYTF
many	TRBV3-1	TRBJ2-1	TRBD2	TGTGCCAGCGGGGTGGCGGGGGGGAATGAGCAGTTCTTC	CASGVAGGNEQFF
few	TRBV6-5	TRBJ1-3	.	TGTGCCAGCAGTTACTCTCAGGGGGGAAACACCATATATTTT	CASSYSQGGNTIYF
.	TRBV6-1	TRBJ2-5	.	TGTGCCAGCAGTGCCACACAGGGTCGGGGCGAGACCCAGTACTTC	CASSATQGRGETQYF
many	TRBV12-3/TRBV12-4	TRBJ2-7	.	TGTGCCAGCAGGGGAGGGGGTTACGAGCAGTACTTC	CASRGGGYEQYF
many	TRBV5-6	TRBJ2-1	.	TGTGCCAGCAGCCAAGGACGCCTGTACAATGAGCAGTTCTTC	CASSQGRLYNEQFF
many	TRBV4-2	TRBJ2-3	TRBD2	TGTGCCAGCAGCCCGATCGGGGGGACTACAGATACGCAGTATTTT	CASSPIGGTTDTQYF
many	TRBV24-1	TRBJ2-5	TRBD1	TGTGCCACCAGTGAGGGACAGGGCAGAGCAGAGACCCAGTACTTC	CATSEGQGRAETQYF
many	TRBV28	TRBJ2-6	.	TGTGCCAGCAGGCGCGGGTCCAGCTCTGGGGCCAACGTCCTGACTTTC	CASRRGSSSGANVLTF
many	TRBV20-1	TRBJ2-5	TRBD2	TGCAGTGCAGGGACTAGCGGGCCGGAGGAGACCCAGTACTTC	CSAGTSGPEETQYF
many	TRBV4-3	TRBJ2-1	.	TGCGCCAGCAGCATGACAGGTCCCAATGAGCAGTTCTTC	CASSMTGPNEQFF
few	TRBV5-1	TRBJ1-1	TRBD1	TGCGCCAGCAGTCACAGGGGAGGGGGCACTGAAGCTTTCTTT	CASSHRGGGTEAFF
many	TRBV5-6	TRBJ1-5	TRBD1	TGTGCCAGCAGCCGTAGGACAGGACTTAGCAATCAGCCCCAGCATTTT	CASSRRTGLSNQPQHF
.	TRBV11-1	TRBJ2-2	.	TGTGCCAGCAGCTTTACCGGGATTAATAAGGCCGGGGAGCTGTTTTTT	CASSFTGINKAGELFF